This T cell receptor (beta chain) was retrieved from a study of identical twins. TCRdb recomputed calls from the 5' RACE reads with MiXCR, one row per CDR3 protein. The sample holds 1.5 million to 2 million distinct CDR3 sequences; about 30% are singletons and the top ten take approximately 0.29%. V lost 0 bases, J lost 2 bases, and 2 bases stayed unmatched. Germline-derived CDR1 and CDR2 are LGHNT and FRNRAP. The CDR3 length is 16 residues. Sequenced sample: cord blood. This clonotype originated in a newborn girl in good health. The chain joins TRBV12-5 to TRBJ2-3; TRBD2 agrees at 10 bases. The CDR3: CASGLVLAGYTDTQYF. The CDR3 DNA reads as TGTGCTAGTGGTTTGGTACTAGCGGGGTACACAGATACGCAGTATTTT.